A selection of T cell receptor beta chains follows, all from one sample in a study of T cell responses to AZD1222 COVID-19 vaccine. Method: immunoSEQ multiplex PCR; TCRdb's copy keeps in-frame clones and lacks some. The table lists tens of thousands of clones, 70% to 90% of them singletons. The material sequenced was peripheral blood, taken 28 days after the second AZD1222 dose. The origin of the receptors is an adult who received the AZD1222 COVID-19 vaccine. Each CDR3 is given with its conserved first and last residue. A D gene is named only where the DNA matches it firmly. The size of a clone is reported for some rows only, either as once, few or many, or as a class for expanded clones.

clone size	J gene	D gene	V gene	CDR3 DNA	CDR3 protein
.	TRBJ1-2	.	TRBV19	TGTGCCAGTAGCAGCCGTGGGGGGATATTGGATGGCTACACCTTC	CASSSRGGILDGYTF
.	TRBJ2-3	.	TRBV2	TGTGCCAGCACTGGTACGGCTCTGATCTGGACAGATACGCAGTATTTT	CASTGTALIWTDTQYF
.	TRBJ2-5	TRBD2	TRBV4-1	TGCGCCAGCAGCCCCACCGCGGGGGGTCGGGAGACCCAGTACTTC	CASSPTAGGRETQYF
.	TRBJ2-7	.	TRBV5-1	TGCGCCAGCAGCTTGGCCCTCGGAGGCTTTTCTCAAACCAAGCAGTACTTC	CASSLALGGFSQTKQYF
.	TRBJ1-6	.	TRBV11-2	TGTGCCAGCAGCTGGCGCCGGGAACAGATTCCCCACTTT	CASSWRREQIPHF
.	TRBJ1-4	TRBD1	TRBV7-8	TGTGCCAGCAGCCCGACAGGGGGTGGTGAAAAACTGTTTTTT	CASSPTGGGEKLFF
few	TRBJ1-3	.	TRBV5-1	TGCGCCAGCAGCTTAAGTGCCGGCCAGGAGGCCACCATATATTTT	CASSLSAGQEATIYF
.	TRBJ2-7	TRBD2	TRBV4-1	TGCGCCAGCAGCCAAGTTCAGACTAGCGGGGGGCGCGAGCAGTACTTC	CASSQVQTSGGREQYF
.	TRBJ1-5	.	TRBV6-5	TGTGCCAGCAGTTATAGCGTGGCTCGTCAGCCCCAGCATTTT	CASSYSVARQPQHF
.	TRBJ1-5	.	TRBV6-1	TGTGCCAGCAGTGAACGGTTGGGGCTCGGCAATCAGCCCCAGCATTTT	CASSERLGLGNQPQHF
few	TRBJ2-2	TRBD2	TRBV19	TGTGCCAGTAGTCCCCAGCGGGGCCTCACCGGGGAGCTGTTTTTT	CASSPQRGLTGELFF
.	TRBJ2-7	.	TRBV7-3	TGTGCCAGCAGCTTAACGGGCGGGGTATTGGGGGAGCAGTACTTC	CASSLTGGVLGEQYF
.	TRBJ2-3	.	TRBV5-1	TGCGCCAGCAGCTTGGGGACCAGTCCTACGCAGTATTTT	CASSLGTSPTQYF
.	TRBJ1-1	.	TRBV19	TGTGCCAGTAGTATCTCTAGGGGGAACACTGAAGCTTTCTTT	CASSISRGNTEAFF
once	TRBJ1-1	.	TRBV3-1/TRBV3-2	TGTGCCAGCAGCCAAGGGATTTATACTGAAGCTTTCTTT	CASSQGIYTEAFF
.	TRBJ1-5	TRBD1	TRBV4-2	TGTGCCAGCAGCCAAACGGGACAGAATCAGCCCCAGCATTTT	CASSQTGQNQPQHF
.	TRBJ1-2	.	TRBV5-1	TGCGCCAGCAGCTTGGCGGGACCCGGCGAAGGCTACACCTTC	CASSLAGPGEGYTF
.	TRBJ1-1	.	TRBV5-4	TGTGCCAGCAGCTCGGGACGGGGAGACACTGAAGCTTTCTTT	CASSSGRGDTEAFF
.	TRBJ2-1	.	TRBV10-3	TGTGCCATCAGTGACACTACAAATGAGCAGTTCTTC	CAISDTTNEQFF
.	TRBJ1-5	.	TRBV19	TGTGCCAGTAACGATGGGGACGACCTTAGGAATCAGCCCCAGCATTTT	CASNDGDDLRNQPQHF
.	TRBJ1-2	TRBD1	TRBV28	TGTGCCAGCAGTACACAGGGGTGGGGTTTCTATGGCTACACCTTC	CASSTQGWGFYGYTF
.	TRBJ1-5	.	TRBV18	TGTGCCAGCTCCCTCGACAGGTATAGCAATCAGCCCCAGCATTTT	CASSLDRYSNQPQHF
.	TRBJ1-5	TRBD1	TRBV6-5	TGTGCCAGCAGTTACGGAGGGGGCAACAATCAGCCCCAGCATTTT	CASSYGGGNNQPQHF
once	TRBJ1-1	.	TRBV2	TGTGCCAGCAGTGAACGGGGATCGAAAGCTTTCTTT	CASSERGSKAFF
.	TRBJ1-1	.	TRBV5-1	TGCGCCAGCAGTTCAGAGGGCCCTGAAGCTTTCTTT	CASSSEGPEAFF